This T cell receptor beta chain was obtained from a study of blood T cell repertoires in COVID-19. Study-wide background: Acute and convalescent COVID-19 specimens originated in the United States, Italy and Spain. Sources were T cells, B-cell-depleted T cells, or PBMCs; the material itself was cDNA or gDNA.

In the source study's methods: Counts of nucleated cells, estimated from reference gene primer amplification, were obtained. This table comes from immunoSEQ multiplex PCR, and its TCRdb copy is limited to in-frame clones, with some not included. Clone size and V and J calls were adopted from that table, with D and trimming inferred from the DNA. The data hold 60,000 to 75,000 clones, with around 90% observed a single time. This CDR3 contains 17 residues. Germline-derived CDR1 and CDR2 are SGHNT and YYREEE (reference sequence). The junction had 4 bases not matched to a gene; V was cut back by 3 bases and J by 0 bases.

The genes are TRBV5-4 and TRBJ2-3; 13 nucleotides line up with TRBD2. The TCR was taken from a human donor in a cohort sampled during active COVID-19. The sequencing input was peripheral blood. CDR3 coding DNA: TGTGCCAGCAGCTCGGGACTAGCGGGGCGAAGCACAGATACGCAGTATTTT. This codes for CASSSGLAGRSTDTQYF.